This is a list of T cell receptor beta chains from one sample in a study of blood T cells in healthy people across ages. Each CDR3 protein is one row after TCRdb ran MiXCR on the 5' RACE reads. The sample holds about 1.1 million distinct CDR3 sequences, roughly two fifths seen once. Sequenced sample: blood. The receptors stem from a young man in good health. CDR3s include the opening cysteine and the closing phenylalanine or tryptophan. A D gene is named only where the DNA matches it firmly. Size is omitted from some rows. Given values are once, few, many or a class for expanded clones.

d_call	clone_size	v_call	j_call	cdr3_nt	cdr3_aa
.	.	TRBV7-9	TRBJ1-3	TGTGCCAGCAGCTTAGATGGGGCGGGACATTTTGGAAACACCATATATTTT	CASSLDGAGHFGNTIYF
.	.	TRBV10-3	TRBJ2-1	TGTGCCATCAGTAGGTCCACCAATGAGCAGTTCTTC	CAISRSTNEQFF
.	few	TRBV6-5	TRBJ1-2	TGTGCCACCTCTAGAAGTTCGACTACCTATCTAGATGGCTACACCTTC	CATSRSSTTYLDGYTF
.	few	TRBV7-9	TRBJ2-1	TGTGCCAGCAGCCCCGAGAGCCGAGGTTACAATGAGCAGTTCTTC	CASSPESRGYNEQFF
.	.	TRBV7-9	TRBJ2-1	TGTGCCAGCAGCCCACCCGGATTCCTTACGAACAATGAGCAGTTCTTC	CASSPPGFLTNNEQFF
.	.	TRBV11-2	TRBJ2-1	TGTGCCAGCAGCTTAGAGCAGGACAATGAGCAGTTCTTC	CASSLEQDNEQFF
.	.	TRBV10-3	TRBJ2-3	TGTGCCATCAGTAAAGAGAACGCAGATACGCAGTATTTT	CAISKENADTQYF
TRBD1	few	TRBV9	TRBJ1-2	TGTGCCAGCAGCGTAGAGGCGGCAGGGGGAGGCTACACCTTC	CASSVEAAGGGYTF
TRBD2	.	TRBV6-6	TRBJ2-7	TGTGCCAGCAGTTACTCGACTAGCGGGGGGGCTGGGGGTGAGCAGTACTTC	CASSYSTSGGAGGEQYF
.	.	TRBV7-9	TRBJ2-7	TGTGCCAGCAGCTTATTAGACCGGATTTCCTACAATGAGCAGTACTTC	CASSLLDRISYNEQYF
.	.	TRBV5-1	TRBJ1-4	TGCGCCAGCAGCTTGGCAGGGACTCGGGAAAAACTGTTTTTT	CASSLAGTREKLFF
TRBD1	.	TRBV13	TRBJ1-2	TGTGCCAGCAGCTCTAGCCAAATGGGACAGCATTATGGCTACACCTTC	CASSSSQMGQHYGYTF
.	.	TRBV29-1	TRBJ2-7	TGCAGCGTTACTACACAGGAGAACCAAGAGGCCCAGTACTTC	CSVTTQENQEAQYF
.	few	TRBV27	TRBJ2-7	TGTGCCAGCAGTTTATCGGGCGACAGGACTTACGAGCAGTACTTC	CASSLSGDRTYEQYF
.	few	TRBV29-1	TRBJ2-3	TGCAGCGGGTCGACAGGCCCTATAGCAGATACGCAGTATTTT	CSGSTGPIADTQYF
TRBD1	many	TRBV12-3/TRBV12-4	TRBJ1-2	TGTGCCAGCACAATCGGGACAGGGTCTAACTATGGCTACACCTTC	CASTIGTGSNYGYTF
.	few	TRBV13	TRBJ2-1	TGTGCCAGCAGGCAACAGGGGGGGTACAATGAGCAGTTCTTC	CASRQQGGYNEQFF
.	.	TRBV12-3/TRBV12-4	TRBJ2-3	TGTGCCAGCTCTTCGGGGGTAGGGAAAACAGATACGCAGTATTTT	CASSSGVGKTDTQYF
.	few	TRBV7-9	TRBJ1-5	TGTGCCAGCAGCTTAGATGGGATGGGGGGCAATCAGCCCCAGCATTTT	CASSLDGMGGNQPQHF
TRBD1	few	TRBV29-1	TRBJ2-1	TGCAGCGTTCCTACACAGGGGAGCGATGAGCAGTTCTTC	CSVPTQGSDEQFF
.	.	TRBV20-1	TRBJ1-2	TGCAGTACTAGTCACATCAATAACTATGGCTACACCTTC	CSTSHINNYGYTF
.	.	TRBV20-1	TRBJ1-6	TGCAGTGCTAGAGATCGGTATAGGGAGATGGGGCCCCTCCACTTT	CSARDRYREMGPLHF
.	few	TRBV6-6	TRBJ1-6	TGTGCCAGCACCCGATCCGCAGCAGATAATTCACCCCTCCACTTT	CASTRSAADNSPLHF
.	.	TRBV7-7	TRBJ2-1	TGTGCTAGCAGCACCGGGACGCACTTACCGTACAATGAGCAGTTCTTC	CASSTGTHLPYNEQFF
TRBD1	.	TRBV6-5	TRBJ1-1	TGTGCCAGCGCGGACGGGACAGTCATGAACACTGAAGCTTTCTTT	CASADGTVMNTEAFF
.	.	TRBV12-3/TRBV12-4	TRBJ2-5	TGTGCCAGCAGCACTCTCGGGACATTGCGTAGGGGGGAGACCCAGTACTTC	CASSTLGTLRRGETQYF